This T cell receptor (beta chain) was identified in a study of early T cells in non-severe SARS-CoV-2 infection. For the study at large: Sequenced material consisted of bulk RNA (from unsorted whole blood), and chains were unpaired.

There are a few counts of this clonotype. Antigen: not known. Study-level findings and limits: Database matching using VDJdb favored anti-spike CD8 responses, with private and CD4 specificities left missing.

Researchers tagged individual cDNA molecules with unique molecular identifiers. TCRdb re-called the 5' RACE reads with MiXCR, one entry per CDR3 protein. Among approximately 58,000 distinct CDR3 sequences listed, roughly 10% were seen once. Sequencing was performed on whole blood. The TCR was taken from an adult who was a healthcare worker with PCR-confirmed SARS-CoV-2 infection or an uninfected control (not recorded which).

The CDR3: CASSQETNTEAFF. CDR3 nucleotide sequence: TGTGCCAGCAGCCAAGAAACGAACACTGAAGCTTTCTTT. This chain uses TRBV14 with TRBJ1-1; D gene ambiguous. Germline V gene lookup returns CDR1 SGHDN and CDR2 FVKESK. Trimming stripped 0 bases from V and 1 base from J, with 3 bases between. The CDR3 runs to 13 residues.